This T cell receptor beta chain came from a study of blood T cell repertoires in COVID-19. V shed 5 bases and J 10 bases; nucleotides not matched to a gene: 4. CDR1 and CDR2 from the germline V gene are LNHDA and SQIVND (reference sequence). There are 12 residues in the CDR3. Under the authors' procedure: Estimates of nucleated cell counts were drawn from the amplification of reference gene primers. The method was immunoSEQ multiplex PCR; TCRdb's version includes in-frame clones alone and lacks a portion of them. V and J calls and clone size are as listed in that table; D and trimming were resolved from the DNA. Of around 110,000 clones listed, 82% were seen once; the top ten hold less than 8%.

Sample: peripheral blood. The genes are TRBV19 and TRBJ1-1, with 10 bases identical to TRBD1. The receptor was isolated from a man between 65 and 79 years old with active or convalescent COVID-19. CDR3 DNA: TGTGCCAGTAGTGAAAGACAGGGGGCAGCTTTCTTT. Its protein product is CASSERQGAAFF.